This TCR beta chain appears in the sequencing data of a study of CD8+CD57+ T cells in acquired aplastic anemia. At the level of the study: Quantities of DNA derived from sorted CD4+ and CD8+ cells averaged approximately 3 ug. The study's findings and limits: Patients and controls turned out to have 25 to 30 CD8+ CDR3 sequences in common.

CDR1 and CDR2 from the germline V gene are SGHDT and YYEEEE. With 4 bases clipped from V and 3 bases from J, the junction kept 15 bases outside the gene matches. The CDR3 extends over 17 amino acids. The use of genomic DNA as template underpinned the TCR beta VDJ and CDR3 profiling. One entry per CDR3 protein results from TCRdb running MiXCR on the reads. Of around 140,000 distinct CDR3 sequences in the sample, roughly 40% were seen once. On this clonotype itself: What it binds is unknown.

The rearrangement links TRBV5-6 to TRBJ1-2, with 7 positions matching TRBD1. The material sequenced was sorted CD4+, CD8+, or CD8+CD57+ T cells (not recorded which) from PBMCs. The origin of this receptor is a human donor in good health, serving as a control. The CDR3, as DNA: TGTGCCAGCAGCCGGGGTCGGCAGGGGGGATTGGACTATGGCTACACCTTC. The encoded protein is CASSRGRQGGLDYGYTF. Based on the CDR3 plus reference TRBV5-6 and TRBJ1-2, the full variable domain is DAGVTQSPTHLIKTRGQQVTLRCSPKSGHDTVSWYQQALGQGPQFIFQYYEEEERQRGNFPDRFSGHQFPNYSSELNVNALLLGDSALYLCASSRGRQGGLDYGYTFGSGTRLTVV.